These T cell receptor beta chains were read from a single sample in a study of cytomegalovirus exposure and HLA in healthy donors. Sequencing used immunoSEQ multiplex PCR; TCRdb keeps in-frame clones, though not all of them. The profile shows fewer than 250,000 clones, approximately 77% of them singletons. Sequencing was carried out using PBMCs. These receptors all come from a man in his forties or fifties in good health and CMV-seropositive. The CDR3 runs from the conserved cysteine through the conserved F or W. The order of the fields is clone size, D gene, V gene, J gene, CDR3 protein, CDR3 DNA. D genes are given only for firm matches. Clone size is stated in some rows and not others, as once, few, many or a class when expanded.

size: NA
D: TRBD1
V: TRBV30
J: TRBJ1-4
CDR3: CAWSVRSGGARNEKLFF
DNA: TGTGCCTGGAGTGTACGGTCAGGGGGCGCGCGGAATGAAAAACTGTTTTTT

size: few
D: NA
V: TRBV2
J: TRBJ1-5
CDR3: CASKGVGPDQPQHF
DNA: TGTGCCAGCAAGGGGGTGGGCCCCGATCAGCCCCAGCATTTT

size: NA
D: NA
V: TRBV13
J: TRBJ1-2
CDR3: CASSLDGHGYTF
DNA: TGTGCCAGCAGCTTAGACGGTCATGGCTACACCTTC

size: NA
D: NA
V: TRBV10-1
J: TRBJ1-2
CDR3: CASSERVLGQGGPYGYTF
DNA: TGCGCCAGCAGTGAGAGGGTATTGGGGCAGGGTGGTCCCTATGGCTACACCTTC

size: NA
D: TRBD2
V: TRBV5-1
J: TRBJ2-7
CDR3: CASSLGLAGEVEQYF
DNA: TGCGCCAGCAGTCTCGGACTAGCGGGAGAGGTCGAGCAGTACTTC

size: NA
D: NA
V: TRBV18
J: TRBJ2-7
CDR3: CASSRGSGDSYEQYF
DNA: TGTGCCAGCTCACGGGGCTCGGGGGACTCCTACGAGCAGTACTTC

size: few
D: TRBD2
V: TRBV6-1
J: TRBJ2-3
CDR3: CASSEAGRGGDQTQYF
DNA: TGTGCCAGCAGTGAAGCGGGGCGCGGGGGGGACCAGACGCAGTATTTT

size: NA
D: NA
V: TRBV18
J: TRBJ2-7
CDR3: CASSPPADYEQYF
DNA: TGTGCCAGCTCACCACCGGCAGACTACGAGCAGTACTTC

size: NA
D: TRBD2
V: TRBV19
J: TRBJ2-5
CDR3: CASSAGSGLAVETQYF
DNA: TGTGCCAGTAGTGCCGGATCGGGACTAGCTGTGGAGACCCAGTACTTC

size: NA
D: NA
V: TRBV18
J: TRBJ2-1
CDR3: CASSLMSDPYNEQFF
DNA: TGTGCCAGCTCCTTAATGAGCGACCCCTACAATGAGCAGTTCTTC

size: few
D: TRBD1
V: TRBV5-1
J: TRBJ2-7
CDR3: CASSPPGQGYEQYF
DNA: TGCGCCAGCAGCCCGCCGGGACAGGGATACGAGCAGTACTTC

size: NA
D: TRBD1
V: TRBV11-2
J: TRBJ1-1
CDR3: CASSLGRGREAFF
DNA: TGTGCCAGCAGCTTAGGCAGGGGGCGTGAAGCTTTCTTT

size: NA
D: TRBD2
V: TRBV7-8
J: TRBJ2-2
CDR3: CASRPLARGGELFF
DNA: TGTGCCAGCAGACCACTAGCGCGGGGCGGGGAGCTGTTTTTT

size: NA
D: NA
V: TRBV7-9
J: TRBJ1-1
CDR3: CSSSAQTGTEAFF
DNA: TGTTCCAGCAGCGCCCAGACAGGCACTGAAGCTTTCTTT

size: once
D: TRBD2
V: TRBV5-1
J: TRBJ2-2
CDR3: CASSLAGETGELFF
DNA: TGCGCCAGCAGCTTAGCGGGGGAAACCGGGGAGCTGTTTTTT

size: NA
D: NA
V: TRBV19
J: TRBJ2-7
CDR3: CAIQLQGQTTYEQYF
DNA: TGTGCCATTCAACTCCAAGGACAGACGACCTACGAGCAGTACTTC

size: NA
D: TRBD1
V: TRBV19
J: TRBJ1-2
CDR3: CASTSTGGRGYTF
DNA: TGTGCCAGTACCTCTACAGGGGGGAGAGGCTACACCTTC

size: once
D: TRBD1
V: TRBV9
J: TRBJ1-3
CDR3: CASSPRTGAGNTIYF
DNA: TGTGCCAGCAGCCCCCGGACAGGGGCTGGAAACACCATATATTTT

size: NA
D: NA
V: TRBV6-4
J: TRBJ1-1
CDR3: CASSEKLEAFF
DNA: TGTGCCAGCAGTGAGAAACTTGAAGCTTTCTTT

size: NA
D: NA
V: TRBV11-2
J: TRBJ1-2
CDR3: CASSLGSGYGYTF
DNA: TGTGCCAGCAGCTTAGGGTCAGGGTATGGCTACACCTTC

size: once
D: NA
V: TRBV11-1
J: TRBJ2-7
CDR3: CASSLNAGSHEQYF
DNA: TGTGCCAGCAGCTTAAACGCAGGGTCCCACGAGCAGTACTTC

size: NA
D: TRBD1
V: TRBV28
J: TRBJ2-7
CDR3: CASLYDRGYTYEQYF
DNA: TGTGCCAGCTTATATGACAGGGGATACACCTACGAGCAGTACTTC

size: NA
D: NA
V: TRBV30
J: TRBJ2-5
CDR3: CAWSARETQYF
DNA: TGTGCCTGGTCCGCCCGGGAGACCCAGTACTTC

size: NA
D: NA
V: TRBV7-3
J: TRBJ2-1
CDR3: CASSPMEAVNEQFF
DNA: TGTGCCAGCAGCCCCATGGAGGCTGTCAATGAGCAGTTCTTC

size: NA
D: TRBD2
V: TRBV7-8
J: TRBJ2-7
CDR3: CASSPSPGTSGSKQYF
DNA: TGTGCCAGCAGCCCCTCACCCGGGACTAGCGGGTCAAAGCAGTACTTC

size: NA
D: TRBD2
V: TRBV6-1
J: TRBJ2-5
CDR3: CASSEGGAGGGETQYF
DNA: TGTGCCAGCAGTGAAGGCGGGGCGGGAGGAGGGGAGACCCAGTACTTC

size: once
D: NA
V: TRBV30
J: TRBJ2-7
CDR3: CAWSLGYEQYF
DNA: TGTGCCTGGAGCCTCGGTTACGAGCAGTACTTC

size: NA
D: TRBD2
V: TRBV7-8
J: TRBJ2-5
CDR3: CASSPRGTSGEETQYF
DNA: TGTGCCAGCAGCCCCAGAGGGACTAGCGGGGAAGAGACCCAGTACTTC

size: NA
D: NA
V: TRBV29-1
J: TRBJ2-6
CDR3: CSVEDRLGRESGANVLTF
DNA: TGCAGCGTTGAAGATCGGTTGGGCAGAGAGTCTGGGGCCAACGTCCTGACTTTC

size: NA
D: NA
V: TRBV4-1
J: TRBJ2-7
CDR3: CASSPGGGRSYEQYF
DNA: TGCGCCAGCAGCCCGGGCGGGGGCCGCTCCTACGAGCAGTACTTC

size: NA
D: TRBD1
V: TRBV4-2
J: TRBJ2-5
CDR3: CASSPGQGIETQYF
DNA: TGTGCCAGCAGCCCCGGACAGGGAATAGAGACCCAGTACTTC

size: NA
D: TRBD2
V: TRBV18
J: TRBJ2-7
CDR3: CASSPTSGHYEQYF
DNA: TGTGCCAGCTCACCAACTAGCGGACACTACGAGCAGTACTTC

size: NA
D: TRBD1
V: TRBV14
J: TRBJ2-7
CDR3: CASIRTGEDEQYF
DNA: TGTGCCAGCATTCGGACAGGGGAAGACGAGCAGTACTTC

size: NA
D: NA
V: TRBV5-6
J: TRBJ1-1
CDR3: CASSSRTNEAFF
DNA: TGTGCCAGCAGCTCCCGGACAAATGAAGCTTTCTTT

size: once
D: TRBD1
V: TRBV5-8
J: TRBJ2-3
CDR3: CASSASGTAWGDTQYF
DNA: TGTGCCAGCAGCGCATCCGGGACAGCGTGGGGGGATACGCAGTATTTT

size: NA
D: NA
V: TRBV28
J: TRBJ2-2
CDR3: CASSLYARGGELFF
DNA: TGTGCCAGCAGTTTATACGCGAGAGGCGGGGAGCTGTTTTTT

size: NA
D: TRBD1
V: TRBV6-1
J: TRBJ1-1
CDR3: CASSEVFGQGDTEAFF
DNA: TGTGCCAGCAGTGAAGTGTTTGGACAGGGGGACACTGAAGCTTTCTTT

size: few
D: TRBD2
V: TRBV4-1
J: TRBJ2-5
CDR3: CASSQGSSGQETQYF
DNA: TGCGCCAGCAGCCAAGGATCTAGCGGCCAAGAGACCCAGTACTTC

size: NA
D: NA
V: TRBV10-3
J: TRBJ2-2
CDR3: CATTQARPGAGELFF
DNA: TGTGCCACCACCCAAGCTCGCCCGGGAGCCGGGGAGCTGTTTTTT

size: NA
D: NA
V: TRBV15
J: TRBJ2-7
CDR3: CANPPGEAYEQYF
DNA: TGTGCCAACCCGCCGGGGGAGGCCTACGAGCAGTACTTC

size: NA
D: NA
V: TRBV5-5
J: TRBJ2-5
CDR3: CASTLRIGTQETQYF
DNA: TGTGCCAGCACCCTCAGGATAGGGACTCAAGAGACCCAGTACTTC

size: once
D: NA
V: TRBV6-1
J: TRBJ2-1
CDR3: CASSSGGGYNEQFF
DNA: TGTGCCAGCAGTTCGGGGGGCGGATACAATGAGCAGTTCTTC

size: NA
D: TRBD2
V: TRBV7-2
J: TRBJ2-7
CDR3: CASSASGKLSYEQYF
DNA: TGTGCCAGCAGCGCAAGCGGGAAATTATCCTACGAGCAGTACTTC

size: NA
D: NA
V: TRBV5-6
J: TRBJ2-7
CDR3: CASSLEGGPTYEQYF
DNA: TGTGCCAGCAGCTTGGAAGGCGGGCCCACCTACGAGCAGTACTTC

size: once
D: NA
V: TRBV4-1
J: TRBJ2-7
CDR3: CASSQDRTLNYEQYF
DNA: TGCGCCAGCAGCCAAGATCGGACTTTAAACTACGAGCAGTACTTC

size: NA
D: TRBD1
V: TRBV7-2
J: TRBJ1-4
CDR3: CASSQQGVREKLFF
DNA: TGTGCCAGCAGCCAACAGGGGGTTAGGGAGAAACTGTTTTTT

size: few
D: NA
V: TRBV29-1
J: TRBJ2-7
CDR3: CSVARYSSYEQYF
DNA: TGCAGCGTTGCCAGATACAGCTCCTACGAGCAGTACTTC

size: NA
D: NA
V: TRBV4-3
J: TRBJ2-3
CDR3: CASSQWPTDTQYF
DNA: TGCGCCAGCAGCCAGTGGCCGACAGATACGCAGTATTTT

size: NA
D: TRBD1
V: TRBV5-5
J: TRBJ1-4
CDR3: CASSPRTDRATTNEKLFF
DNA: TGTGCCAGCAGCCCGAGGACGGACAGGGCCACAACTAATGAAAAACTGTTTTTT

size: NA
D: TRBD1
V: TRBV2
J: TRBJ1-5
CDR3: CASRIFLTDRDKQPQHF
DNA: TGTGCCAGCAGGATCTTTCTTACGGACAGGGACAAGCAGCCCCAGCATTTT

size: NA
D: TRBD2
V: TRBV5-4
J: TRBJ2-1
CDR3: CASSPGTSGGMGNEQFF
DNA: TGTGCCAGCAGCCCAGGGACTAGCGGGGGCATGGGCAATGAGCAGTTCTTC

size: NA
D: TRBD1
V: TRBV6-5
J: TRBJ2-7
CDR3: CASRRDRTYEQYF
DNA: TGTGCCAGCAGGCGGGACAGGACCTACGAGCAGTACTTC

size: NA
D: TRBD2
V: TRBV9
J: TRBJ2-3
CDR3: CASSVSPIYLAGSTDTQYF
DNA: TGTGCCAGCAGCGTTTCCCCAATCTACTTAGCGGGGAGCACAGATACGCAGTATTTT

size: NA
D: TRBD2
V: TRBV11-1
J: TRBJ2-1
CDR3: CASSLGLAEYNEQFF
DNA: TGTGCCAGCAGCCTCGGACTAGCGGAATACAATGAGCAGTTCTTC

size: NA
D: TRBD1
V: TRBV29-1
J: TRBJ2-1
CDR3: CSVEGQRSYNEQFF
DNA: TGCAGCGTTGAGGGACAGCGCTCCTACAATGAGCAGTTCTTC

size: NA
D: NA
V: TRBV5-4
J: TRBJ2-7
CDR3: CASHGVSSYEQYF
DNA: TGTGCCTCGCACGGGGTTTCCAGCTACGAGCAGTACTTC

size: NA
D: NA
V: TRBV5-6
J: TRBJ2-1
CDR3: CASSLVRGSKVYNEQFF
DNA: TGTGCCAGCAGCTTGGTAAGGGGCTCAAAGGTTTACAATGAGCAGTTCTTC

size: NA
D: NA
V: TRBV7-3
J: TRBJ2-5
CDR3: CAGSGGLGQETQYF
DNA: TGTGCCGGGTCCGGCGGGCTGGGGCAAGAGACCCAGTACTTC